A single sample gave rise to the 20 T cell receptor beta chains below, sequenced in a study of CD8+ T cells in alopecia areata. Extracted from the samples, RNA was reverse transcribed into cDNA to serve as the sequencing template. Method: immunoSEQ multiplex PCR; TCRdb's copy keeps in-frame clones and lacks some. The sample yields about 270,000 clones, without any singletons. The authors sorted pooled cutaneous lymph node cells using CD4, CD8alpha, NKG2D, NKG2ACE and other markers. The sequencing input was CD4+ T cells sorted from a lymph node. The receptors were gathered from a C3H/HeJ mouse with alopecia areata. This line is of MHC haplotype H2-k.

Points on this clone: Genes and germline are mouse. The sample has other DNA sequences that encode this CDR3 too. This CDR3 is CASSMGLGGLQDTQYF. CDR3 DNA, as far as it was read: TGTGCCAGCAGTATGGGGCTGGGGGGCCTCCAAGAC. The V and J genes are TRBV19 and TRBJ2-5; 8 nucleotides match TRBD2. The read comes to an end 4 residues before the CDR3 does, leaving the germline J gene to fill in the end. This CDR3 is 16 amino acids long. Per the germline V gene, CDR1 is FNHDT and CDR2 is SITEND (reference sequence). The J segment lost 2 bases and the V segment lost 2 bases, leaving 7 bases of the junction unmatched.

In regard to this clone: Gene names and germline match the mouse. The sequenced fragment ends 4 residues before the CDR3 boundary, so the rest is inferred from the germline J gene. The V gene is TRBV13-2, the J gene TRBJ2-5; 7 bases agree with TRBD1. Germline V gives CDR1 NNHNN, CDR2 SYGAGS (reference sequence). CDR3 length: 15 amino acids. After removal of 0 bases from V and 2 bases from J, the junction contained 3 bases not matched to a gene. CDR3 DNA (partial): TGTGCCAGCGGTGATGCCTGGGACAGCCAAGAC. Translated, it gives CASGDAWDSQD. From start to end, the CDR3 is CASGDAWDSQDTQYF.

For this clone: Gene names and germline match the mouse. The read gets to within 4 residues of the CDR3 end, and the germline J gene fills in the rest. This chain links TRBV14 with TRBJ2-5; 7 bases are shared with TRBD2. CDR1 is SGHDT and CDR2 is FRDEAV in the germline V gene. The CDR3 is 14 residues long. The CDR3 protein is CASSFSGGGDTQYF. CDR3 DNA (partial): TGTGCCAGCAGTTTCTCTGGGGGAGGCGAC.

On this clone: Gene names are mouse gene names. Read sequence stops 4 residues before the CDR3 end, and the germline J gene provides the missing end. The chain joins TRBV13-1 to TRBJ1-1; D may be TRBD1 (5 bases). Germline V lookup: CDR1 NSHNY, CDR2 SYGAGN. The CDR3 length is 14 residues. Trimming pared 1 base from V and 0 bases from J, leaving 7 bases between. This CDR3 is CASSDQGPNTEVFF. The CDR3 bases that were read are TGTGCCAGCAGTGATCAGGGTCCAAACACA.

With respect to this clone: Here the gene names and germline are mouse. The read ends 4 residues before the CDR3 terminus; that terminus is restored from the germline J gene. The rearrangement joins TRBV31 to TRBJ2-7, with 11 bases fitting TRBD1. From germline, CDR1 is GKSSPN and CDR2 SITVG. V was pared by 3 bases and J by 0 bases, with 7 bases of the junction left unmatched. The CDR3 extends over 16 amino acids. The chain's CDR3 is CAWSRGTGGSSYEQYF. The CDR3 DNA, read in part, is TGTGCCTGGAGCCGAGGGACAGGGGGTAGCTCCTAT.

This clone was counted between two and nine times. Mouse gene names apply. Coverage ceases 4 residues before the CDR3 finishes, and the germline J gene fills in the end. The rearrangement links TRBV13-1 to TRBJ2-2, with 7 bases lining up with TRBD2. Unmatched junction bases numbered 5, after V lost 6 bases and J lost 0 bases. This CDR3 is built from 15 residues. In germline, CDR1 is NSHNY, CDR2 SYGAGN. CDR3 protein: CASKLGPANTGQLYF. The sequenced CDR3 bases are TGTGCCAGCAAACTGGGGCCTGCAAACACCGGG.

As concerns this clone: Each gene name is a mouse one. The CDR3 end lies 4 residues beyond the end of the read and is filled in from the germline J gene. Other DNA sequences in this specimen translate into the identical CDR3. J is TRBJ2-3 and V is TRBV19; the match to TRBD2 covers 7 bases. The CDR3 loop spans 14 amino acids. Germline V gives CDR1 FNHDT, CDR2 SITEND (reference sequence). Losses at the gene ends were 1 base for V and 1 base for J; bases not matched to a gene: 0. The CDR3 loop is CASSITGGAETLYF. Partial CDR3 DNA: TGTGCCAGCAGTATAACTGGGGGTGCAGAA. Complete variable domain (other parts from reference TRBV19 and TRBJ2-3): GGIITQTPKFLIGQEGQKLTLKCQQNFNHDTMYWYRQDSGKGLRLIYYSITENDLQKGDLSEGYDASREKKSSFSLTVTSAQKNEMAVFLCASSITGGAETLYFGSGTRLTVL.

In the case of this clone: Germline and genes here are mouse. The read terminates 4 residues ahead of where the CDR3 ends, so the germline J gene completes it. The chain combines TRBV19 with TRBJ2-1; TRBD1 agrees at 12 bases. Trimming removed 5 bases from V and 0 bases from J; junction bases left unmatched: 3. Germline values: CDR1 FNHDT, CDR2 SITEND (reference sequence). The CDR3 spans 16 residues. The CDR3 reads CASSRDRGPNYAEQFF. CDR3 bases read: TGTGCCAGCAGCCGGGACAGGGGGCCTAACTATGCT.

This clone was seen a few times. Genes and germline are mouse. The CDR3 end is not reached by the read, which stops 4 residues before it; the germline J gene fills it in. The chain links TRBV1 to TRBJ2-2, with 10 nucleotides matching TRBD2. V lost 1 base, J lost 0 bases, and 2 bases stayed unmatched. CDR1 is NSQYPW, CDR2 LRSPGD, per germline (reference sequence). This CDR3 has 17 residues. The sequenced part of the CDR3 DNA is TGCACCTGCAGTGCAGGGACTGGGGGTTCAAACACCGGG. Its protein is CTCSAGTGGSNTG. The CDR3 as a whole reads CTCSAGTGGSNTGQLYF. The full variable domain, rest sourced from reference TRBV1 and TRBJ2-2, is VTLLEQNPRWRLVPRGQAVNLRCILKNSQYPWMSWYQQDLQKQLQWLFTLRSPGDKEVKSLPGADYLATRVTDTELRLQVANMSQGRTLYCTCSAGTGGSNTGQLYFGEGSKLTVL.

This clone was found a few times. The genes and germline here are from mouse. The CDR3 is cut off 4 residues early in the read; its end comes from the germline J gene. This same CDR3 is encoded by further DNA sequences in the sample. The chain has TRBV5 and TRBJ2-3; TRBD1 might be the D (5 bases). Germline V gene lookup returns CDR1 LGHNA and CDR2 YNLKQL (reference sequence). The CDR3 loop spans 13 amino acids. With 2 bases removed from V and 3 bases from J, the gap between germline ends came to 6 bases. CDR3 sequence: CASSQQGAETLYF. The CDR3 DNA, read in part, is TGTGCCAGCAGCCAACAGGGCGCAGAA.

This clone has just a few counts. The gene names given are mouse names. The read terminates 4 residues ahead of where the CDR3 ends, so the germline J gene completes it. V is TRBV31 and J is TRBJ2-3, with TRBD1 as a possible D gene (6 bases). Trimming pared 5 bases from V and 3 bases from J, leaving 6 bases between. Per germline, CDR1 GKSSPN and CDR2 SITVG. The CDR3 extends over 11 amino acids. The CDR3: CAWGTAETLYF. The DNA read from the CDR3 is TGTGCCTGGGGGACAGCAGAA.

This clone was seen a few times. The genes are named according to mouse. Sequencing ends 4 residues short of the CDR3 end; the germline J gene provides the rest. The chain combines TRBV13-1 with TRBJ2-5, with TRBD1 as a possible D gene (6 bases). CDR1 and CDR2 (germline): NSHNY, SYGAGN. The V gene lost 0 bases and the J gene lost 0 bases, with 11 bases spanning the gap. The CDR3 consists of 16 residues. Partial CDR3 DNA: TGTGCCAGCAGTGATGCGAGGGGGTTTAACCAAGAC. Translated: CASSDARGFNQD. The full CDR3 protein is CASSDARGFNQDTQYF.

As for this clone: All gene names here are mouse names. The read ends 4 residues early relative to the CDR3; the germline J gene fills the gap. The rearrangement uses TRBV19 and TRBJ2-7; 7 nucleotides line up with TRBD2. CDR1 and CDR2 (germline): FNHDT, SITEND (reference sequence). The CDR3 sequence is 14 residues long. V trimming: 6 bases; J trimming: 3 bases; junction bases outside the gene matches: 9. CDR3 DNA (partial): TGTGCCAGCACCCCCTCCCCTGGGGGCTAT. Amino acids: CASTPSPGGY. The entire CDR3 is CASTPSPGGYEQYF. The full variable domain, completed using reference TRBV19 and TRBJ2-7, is GGIITQTPKFLIGQEGQKLTLKCQQNFNHDTMYWYRQDSGKGLRLIYYSITENDLQKGDLSEGYDASREKKSSFSLTVTSAQKNEMAVFLCASTPSPGGYEQYFGPGTRLTVL.

Details on this clone: Gene names are the mouse ones. Coverage ceases 4 residues before the CDR3 finishes, and the germline J gene fills in the end. The chain links TRBV19 to TRBJ2-7; the match to TRBD1 covers 8 bases. The CDR3 runs 13 residues. Germline V gene data show CDR1 as FNHDT and CDR2 as SITEND (reference sequence). The sequenced part of the CDR3 DNA is TGTGCCAGCAGTATGGGACAGGAATAT. Its protein product is CASSMGQEY. The full CDR3 protein is CASSMGQEYEQYF.

Concerning this clone itself: Gene names and germline match the mouse. The CDR3 extends 4 residues past the end of the read, so its final part is completed from the germline J gene. V usage is TRBV17 and J usage is TRBJ2-4; D might be TRBD1 (6 bases). The CDR3 consists of 14 residues. Per germline, CDR1 MNHDT and CDR2 YYDKIL. CDR3 DNA (partial): TGTGCTAGCAGTAGAGGGACAGCAGAAAAC. Translated: CASSRGTAEN. The CDR3 in its entirety is CASSRGTAENTLYF.

For this clone: The genes are named according to mouse. The read is 3 residues too short to cover the CDR3 end, so that end is filled in from the germline J gene. The chain recombines TRBV1 with TRBJ1-6, with a possible D match to TRBD1 (5 bases). TRBJ1-6 is an open reading frame whose function is uncertain. Germline V gene data show CDR1 as NSQYPW and CDR2 as LRSPGD (reference sequence). With 4 bases removed from V and 4 bases from J, the gap between germline ends came to 8 bases. The CDR3 totals 14 residues. Here the CDR3 reads CTCSGRQYNSPLYF. The DNA read from the CDR3 is TGCACCTGCAGTGGACGACAGTATAATTCGCCC.

Concerning this clone itself: Germline and genes: mouse. The CDR3 extends 4 residues past the end of the read, so its final part is completed from the germline J gene. Other DNA sequences in this sample translate to the same CDR3. The chain uses TRBV31 and TRBJ2-5; D may be TRBD2 (7 bases). Germline assignment: CDR1 GKSSPN and CDR2 SITVG. Trimming took off 0 bases at V and 3 bases at J, with 10 bases between the two ends. The CDR3 runs to 14 residues. CDR3 DNA (partial): TGTGCCTGGAGTCTGAGGGGGGGTCAAGAC. This encodes CAWSLRGGQD. The whole CDR3 sequence reads CAWSLRGGQDTQYF.

This clone was seen a handful of times. Any gene name here is a mouse gene name. Coverage ceases 4 residues before the CDR3 finishes, and the germline J gene fills in the end. The chain carries TRBV13-1 and TRBJ2-2, with 11 bases matching TRBD1. V dropped 6 bases and J dropped 1; count of bases not matched to a gene: 8. CDR3 length equals 17 residues. The V gene's germline CDR1 is NSHNY and CDR2 SYGAGN. CDR3 bases read: TGTGCCAGCACCCAAGGGACAGGGGGAAGAAACACCGGG. Its protein product is CASTQGTGGRNTG. The entire CDR3 is CASTQGTGGRNTGQLYF.

This clone has just a few counts. Germline and genes: mouse. The CDR3 end falls 4 residues outside the read, so it is completed with the germline J gene. The genes are TRBV19 and TRBJ2-7, with 8 bases that match TRBD1. The trim removed 4 bases at V and 0 bases at J, leaving 6 bases unmatched. The CDR3 contains 15 residues. Looked up from germline, CDR1 is FNHDT and CDR2 is SITEND (reference sequence). The CDR3 loop reads CASSEGQASSYEQYF. CDR3 bases read: TGTGCCAGCAGTGAGGGACAGGCGAGCTCCTAT.

On this clone: All gene names here are mouse names. The CDR3 goes on 4 residues after the read ends, and that part is filled in from the germline J gene. The chain employs TRBV13-1 and TRBJ2-4, with 9 bases matching TRBD2. This CDR3 contains 14 residues. Germline V gene sequence: CDR1 NSHNY, CDR2 SYGAGN. The CDR3 bases that were read are TGTGCCAGCAGTGGGCTGGGGGGGGAAAAC. Its protein is CASSGLGGEN. The whole CDR3 reads CASSGLGGENTLYF.